One sample yielded the 11 T cell receptor beta chains listed below, sequenced in a study of cytomegalovirus exposure and HLA in healthy donors. The PCR employed 60 Vbeta primers together with 13 Jbeta primers. Clones were sequenced by immunoSEQ multiplex PCR, and TCRdb holds only the in-frame ones, with some missing. Its table lists 130,000 or so clones. Material for sequencing was PBMCs. All receptors come from a woman aged 55-69 years in good health and CMV-seronegative.

This chain uses TRBV5-1 with TRBJ1-5; 8 bases line up with TRBD1. Trimming took 0 bases from V and 7 from J; bases not matched to a gene: 9. Germline CDR1 and CDR2: SGHRS and YFSETQ. This CDR3 has 16 amino acids. The DNA for the CDR3 is TGCGCCAGCAGCTTGGGGTTCGGACAGGGATTCCAGCCCCAGCATTTT. This translates into CASSLGFGQGFQPQHF.

The chain joins TRBV6-5 to TRBJ1-1; D not resolved. Germline V gene data show CDR1 as MNHEY and CDR2 as SVGAGI. Trimming left V 6 bases short and J 4 bases short, with 12 bases between. This CDR3 has 13 amino acids. CDR3 loop: CASRRAWGTEAFF. The CDR3, as DNA: TGTGCCAGCAGGAGGGCCTGGGGCACTGAAGCTTTCTTT.

The rearrangement joins TRBV11-3 to TRBJ2-5, with D perhaps matching TRBD2 (7 bases). CDR3 size: 13 residues. Germline loops: CDR1 SGHNT, CDR2 YENEEA. The ends were cut back, 6 bases at V and 7 bases at J, with 15 bases in the middle. The CDR3 DNA reads TGTGCCAGCAGTCTGAGGGGGGGAGGGACCCAGTACTTC. Residues: CASSLRGGGTQYF.

The V gene is TRBV5-6, the J gene TRBJ2-7; D might be TRBD2 (6 bases). The CDR3 contains 14 residues. The V gene lost 2 bases and the J gene lost 2 bases, with 11 bases spanning the gap. Germline lookup yields CDR1 SGHDT and CDR2 YYEEEE. CDR3 sequence: CASSFGSGPYEQYF. The DNA of the CDR3 is TGTGCCAGCAGCTTCGGCAGCGGGCCCTACGAGCAGTACTTC.

The chain couples TRBV28 to TRBJ1-3, with 7 bases identical to TRBD1. CDR1 and CDR2 (germline): MDHEN, SYDVKM. The junction had 8 bases not matched to a gene; V was cut back by 6 bases and J by 0 bases. The CDR3 has 16 amino acids. The CDR3 bases are TGTGCCAGCAGCGTAACAGGGGCCCGCTCTGGAAACACCATATATTTT. Its translation is CASSVTGARSGNTIYF.

The chain links TRBV10-1 to TRBJ2-7, with D uncertain. Between the trimmed V and J ends, which lost 10 bases and 3 bases, there was a span of 10 bases. CDR3 length: 11 amino acids. Germline-derived CDR1 and CDR2 are WNHNN and SYGVQD (reference sequence). This chain's CDR3 is CATCSGYEQYF. In nucleotides, the CDR3 is TGCGCCACCTGTTCAGGCTACGAGCAGTACTTC.

The chain carries TRBV5-1 and TRBJ2-3; D is ambiguous. Per the germline V gene, CDR1 is SGHRS and CDR2 is YFSETQ. This CDR3 has 15 residues. V shed 2 bases and J shed 1 base, with 11 bases lying between them. CDR3 residues: CASSLSLRGTDTQYF. The CDR3 nucleotides read TGCGCCAGCAGCTTAAGCCTTAGAGGCACAGATACGCAGTATTTT.

The chain uses TRBV7-2 and TRBJ2-3; D is perhaps TRBD2 (5 bases). Germline V gene data show CDR1 as SGHTA and CDR2 as FQGNSA. This CDR3 region has 14 residues. Between the trimmed V and J ends, which lost 7 bases and 0 bases, there was a span of 11 bases. CDR3 nucleotides: TGTGCCAGCAACCCCAGGAGGAGCACAGATACGCAGTATTTT. Its translation: CASNPRRSTDTQYF.

The rearrangement links TRBV6-5 to TRBJ1-1; D remains unclear. The CDR3 contains 13 residues. The germline V and J ends were trimmed by 1 base and 0 bases, with 3 bases remaining between them. Germline V gene sequence: CDR1 MNHEY, CDR2 SVGAGI. This CDR3 is CASSYLVNTEAFF. The CDR3, as DNA: TGTGCCAGCAGTTACTTAGTGAACACTGAAGCTTTCTTT.

The rearrangement links TRBV4-2 to TRBJ2-5; TRBD1 might be the D (6 bases). The J call may be incorrect, as the DNA end agrees better with TRBJ2-7. Germline values: CDR1 LGHNA, CDR2 YNFKEQ. The CDR3 is 15 residues long. CDR3 loop: CASSQNRDIGYEQYF. In DNA, the CDR3 is TGTGCCAGCAGCCAAAACCGGGACATTGGCTACGAGCAGTACTTC.

CDR3 coding DNA: TGTGCCAGCAGCGGGGGGACTAGCGGGAGAGACGAGCAGTACTTC. It is translated as CASSGGTSGRDEQYF. The V call is TRBV7-9, the J call TRBJ2-7, with 14 bases matching TRBD2. The V segment lost 5 bases and the J segment 5 bases; nucleotides outside the gene matches: 5. Germline CDR1 is SEHNR and CDR2 is FQNEAQ (reference sequence). The length of the CDR3 is 15 residues.